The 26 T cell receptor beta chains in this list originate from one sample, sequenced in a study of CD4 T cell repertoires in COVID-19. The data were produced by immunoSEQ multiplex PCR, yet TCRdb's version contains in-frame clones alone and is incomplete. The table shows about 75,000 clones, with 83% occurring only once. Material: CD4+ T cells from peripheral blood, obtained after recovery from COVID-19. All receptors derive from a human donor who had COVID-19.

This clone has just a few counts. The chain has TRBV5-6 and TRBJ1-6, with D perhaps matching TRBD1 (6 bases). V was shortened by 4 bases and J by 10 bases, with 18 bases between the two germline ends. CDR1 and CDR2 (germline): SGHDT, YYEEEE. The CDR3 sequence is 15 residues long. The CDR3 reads CASSRGQGAKSPLHF. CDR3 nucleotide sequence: TGTGCCAGCAGCCGGGGACAAGGGGCGAAATCACCCCTCCACTTT.

In DNA, the CDR3 is TGTGCCAGCAGCTTATCGAACACCGGGGAGCTGTTTTTT. As protein: CASSLSNTGELFF. The chain combines TRBV7-8 with TRBJ2-2; D remains ambiguous. CDR3 size: 13 residues. Trimming removed 2 bases from V and 0 bases from J, with 1 base in between. Germline V gene data show CDR1 as SGHVS and CDR2 as FQNEAQ.

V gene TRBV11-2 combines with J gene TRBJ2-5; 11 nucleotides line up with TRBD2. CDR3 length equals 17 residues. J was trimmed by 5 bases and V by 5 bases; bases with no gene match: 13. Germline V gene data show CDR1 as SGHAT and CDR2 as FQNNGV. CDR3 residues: CASSHRSGTSGAETQYF. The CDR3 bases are TGTGCCAGCAGCCACCGTTCCGGGACTAGCGGAGCGGAGACCCAGTACTTC.

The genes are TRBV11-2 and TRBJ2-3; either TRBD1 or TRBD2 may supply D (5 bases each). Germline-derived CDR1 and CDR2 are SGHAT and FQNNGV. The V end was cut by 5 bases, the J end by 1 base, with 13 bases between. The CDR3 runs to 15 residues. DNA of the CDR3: TGTGCCAGCAGCCAGCCTTTGGGGGGCACAGATACGCAGTATTTT. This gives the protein CASSQPLGGTDTQYF.

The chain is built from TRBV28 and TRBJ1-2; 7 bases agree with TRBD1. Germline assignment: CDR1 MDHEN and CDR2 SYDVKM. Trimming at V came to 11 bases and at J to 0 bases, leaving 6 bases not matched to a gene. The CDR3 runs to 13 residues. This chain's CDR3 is CAGRDRANYGYTF. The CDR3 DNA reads TGTGCCGGAAGGGACAGAGCTAACTATGGCTACACCTTC.

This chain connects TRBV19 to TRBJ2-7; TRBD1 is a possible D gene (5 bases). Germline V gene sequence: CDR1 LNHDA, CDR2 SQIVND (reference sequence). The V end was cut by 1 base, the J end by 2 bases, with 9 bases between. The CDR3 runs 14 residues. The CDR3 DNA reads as TGTGCCAGTAGTATAGGGGGCAGGACCTACGAGCAGTACTTC. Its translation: CASSIGGRTYEQYF.

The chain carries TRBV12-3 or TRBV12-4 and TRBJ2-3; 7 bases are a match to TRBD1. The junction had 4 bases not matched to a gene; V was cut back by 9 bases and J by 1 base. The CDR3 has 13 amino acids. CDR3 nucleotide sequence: TGTGCCAGTAGACAGGGAGGCACAGATACGCAGTATTTT. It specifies CASRQGGTDTQYF.

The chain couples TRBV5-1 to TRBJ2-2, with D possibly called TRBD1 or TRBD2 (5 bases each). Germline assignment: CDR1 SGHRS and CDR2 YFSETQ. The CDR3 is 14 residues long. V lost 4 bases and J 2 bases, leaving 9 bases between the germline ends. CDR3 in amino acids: CASSGTLNTGELFF. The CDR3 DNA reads TGCGCCAGCAGCGGGACGCTAAACACCGGGGAGCTGTTTTTT.

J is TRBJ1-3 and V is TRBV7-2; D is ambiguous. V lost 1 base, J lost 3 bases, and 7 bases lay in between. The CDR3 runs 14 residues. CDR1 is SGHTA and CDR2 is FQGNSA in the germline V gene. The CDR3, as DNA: TGTGCCAGCAGCTTAGGAGGTTATGGAAACACCATATATTTT. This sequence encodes CASSLGGYGNTIYF.

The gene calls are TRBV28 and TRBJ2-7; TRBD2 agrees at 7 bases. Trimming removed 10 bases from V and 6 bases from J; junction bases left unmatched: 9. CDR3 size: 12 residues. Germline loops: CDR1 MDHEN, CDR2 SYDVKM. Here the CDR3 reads CATTRGLGEQYF. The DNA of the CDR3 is TGTGCCACGACTCGTGGACTAGGCGAGCAGTACTTC. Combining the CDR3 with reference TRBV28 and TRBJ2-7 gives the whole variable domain DVKVTQSSRYLVKRTGEKVFLECVQDMDHENMFWYRQDPGLGLRLIYFSYDVKMKEKGDIPEGYSVSREKKERFSLILESASTNQTSMYLCATTRGLGEQYFGPGTRLTVT.

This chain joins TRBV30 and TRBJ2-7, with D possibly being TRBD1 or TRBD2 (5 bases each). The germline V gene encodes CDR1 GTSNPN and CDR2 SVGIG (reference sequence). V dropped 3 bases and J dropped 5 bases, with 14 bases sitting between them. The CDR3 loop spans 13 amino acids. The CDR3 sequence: CAWSRDVNNEQYF. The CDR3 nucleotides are TGTGCCTGGAGCCGGGACGTAAACAACGAGCAGTACTTC.

The DNA of the CDR3 is TGCGCCAGCAGAGAAAGACAGGGGGCAGGAACAGATACGCAGTATTTT. This gives the protein CASRERQGAGTDTQYF. The chain carries TRBV10-2 and TRBJ2-3, with TRBD1 matching 10 bases. Germline V gives CDR1 WSHSY, CDR2 SAAADI. The CDR3 is 16 amino acids. The junction had 9 bases not matched to a gene; V was cut back by 6 bases and J by 3 bases.

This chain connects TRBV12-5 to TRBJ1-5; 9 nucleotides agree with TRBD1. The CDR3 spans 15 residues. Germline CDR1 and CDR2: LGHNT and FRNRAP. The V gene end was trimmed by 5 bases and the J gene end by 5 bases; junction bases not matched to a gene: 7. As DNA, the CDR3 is TGTGCTAGTGGTGGACAGGGGCCCCCCGATCAGCCCCAGCATTTT. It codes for CASGGQGPPDQPQHF. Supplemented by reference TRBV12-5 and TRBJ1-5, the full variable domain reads DARVTQTPRHKVTEMGQEVTMRCQPILGHNTVFWYRQTMMQGLELLAYFRNRAPLDDSGMPKDRFSAEMPDATLATLKIQPSEPRDSAVYFCASGGQGPPDQPQHFGDGTRLSIL.

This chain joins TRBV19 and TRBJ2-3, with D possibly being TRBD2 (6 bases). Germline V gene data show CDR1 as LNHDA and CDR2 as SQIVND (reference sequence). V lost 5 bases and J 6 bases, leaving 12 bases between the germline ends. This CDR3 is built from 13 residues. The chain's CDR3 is CASSEFRGDTQYF. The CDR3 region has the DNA TGTGCCAGTAGTGAGTTCCGGGGGGATACGCAGTATTTT.

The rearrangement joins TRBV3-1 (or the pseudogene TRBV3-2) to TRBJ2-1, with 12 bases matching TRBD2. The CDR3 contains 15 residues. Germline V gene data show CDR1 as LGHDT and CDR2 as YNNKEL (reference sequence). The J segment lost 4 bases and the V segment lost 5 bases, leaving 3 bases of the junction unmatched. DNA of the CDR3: TGTGCCAGCAGCTACGGACTAGCGGGATACAATGAGCAGTTCTTC. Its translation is CASSYGLAGYNEQFF.

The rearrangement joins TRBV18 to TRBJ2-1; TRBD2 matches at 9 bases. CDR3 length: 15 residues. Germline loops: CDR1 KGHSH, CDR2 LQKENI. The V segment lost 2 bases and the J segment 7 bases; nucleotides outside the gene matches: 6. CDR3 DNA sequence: TGTGCCAGCTCACCAGCTAGCGGGGAGTTGAATGAGCAGTTCTTC. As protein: CASSPASGELNEQFF.

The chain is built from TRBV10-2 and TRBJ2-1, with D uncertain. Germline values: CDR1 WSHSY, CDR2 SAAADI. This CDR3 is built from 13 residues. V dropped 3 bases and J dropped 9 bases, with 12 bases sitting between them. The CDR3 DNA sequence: TGCGCCAGCAGTGAATCATGGGTGGGTGAGCAGTTCTTC. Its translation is CASSESWVGEQFF.

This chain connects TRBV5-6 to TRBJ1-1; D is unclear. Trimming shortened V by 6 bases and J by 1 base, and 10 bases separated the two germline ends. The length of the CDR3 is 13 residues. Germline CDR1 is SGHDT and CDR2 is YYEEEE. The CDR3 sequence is CASTDLGNTEAFF. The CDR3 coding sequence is TGTGCCAGCACCGATTTAGGGAACACTGAAGCTTTCTTT.

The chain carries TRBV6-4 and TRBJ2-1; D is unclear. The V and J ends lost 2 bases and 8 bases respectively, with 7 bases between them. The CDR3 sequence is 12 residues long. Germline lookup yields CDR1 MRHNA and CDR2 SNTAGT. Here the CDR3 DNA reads TGTGCCAGCAGTGACAAGTTAGATGAGCAGTTCTTC. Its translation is CASSDKLDEQFF.

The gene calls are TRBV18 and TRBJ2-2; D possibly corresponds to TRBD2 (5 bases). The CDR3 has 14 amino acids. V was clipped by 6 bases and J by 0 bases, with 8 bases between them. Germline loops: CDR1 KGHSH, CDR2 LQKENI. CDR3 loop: CASSGDPNTGELFF. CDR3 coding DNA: TGTGCCAGCTCCGGGGATCCGAACACCGGGGAGCTGTTTTTT.

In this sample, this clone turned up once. The CDR3 protein is CASRNTGVPGELFF. The DNA for the CDR3 is TGTGCCAGCAGGAATACGGGGGTACCCGGGGAGCTGTTTTTT. The V gene is TRBV7-2, the J gene TRBJ2-2, with D maybe TRBD2 (6 bases). This CDR3 has 14 amino acids. The V gene's germline CDR1 is SGHTA and CDR2 FQGNSA. V was trimmed by 6 bases and J by 6 bases, leaving 14 bases between them.

The CDR3 sequence is CASSLGQGARATNEKLFF. The CDR3 DNA sequence: TGTGCCAGCAGCTTAGGGCAGGGGGCGCGGGCAACTAATGAAAAACTGTTTTTT. V is TRBV7-9 and J is TRBJ1-4; 8 bases map to TRBD1. In germline, CDR1 is SEHNR, CDR2 FQNEAQ (reference sequence). J lost 0 bases, V lost 1 base, and 7 bases had no gene match. The CDR3 contains 18 residues. Together with reference TRBV7-9 and TRBJ1-4, the CDR3 gives the full variable domain: DTGVSQNPRHKITKRGQNVTFRCDPISEHNRLYWYRQTLGQGPEFLTYFQNEAQLEKSRLLSDRFSAERPKGSFSTLEIQRTEQGDSAMYLCASSLGQGARATNEKLFFGSGTQLSVL.

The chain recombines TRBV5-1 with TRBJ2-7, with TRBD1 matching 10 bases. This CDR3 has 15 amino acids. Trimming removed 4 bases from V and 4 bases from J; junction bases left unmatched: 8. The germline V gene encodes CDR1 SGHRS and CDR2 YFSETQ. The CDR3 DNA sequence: TGCGCCAGCAGCCTTGAAGGGGACAGGGGTTACGAGCAGTACTTC. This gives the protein CASSLEGDRGYEQYF.

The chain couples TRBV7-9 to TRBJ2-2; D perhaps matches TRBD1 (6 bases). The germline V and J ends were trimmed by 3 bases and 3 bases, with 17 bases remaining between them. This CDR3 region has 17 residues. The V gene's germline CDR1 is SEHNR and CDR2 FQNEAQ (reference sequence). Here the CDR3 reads CASSLTPGQKYTGELFF. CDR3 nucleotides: TGTGCCAGCAGCTTGACCCCCGGACAGAAATACACCGGGGAGCTGTTTTTT.

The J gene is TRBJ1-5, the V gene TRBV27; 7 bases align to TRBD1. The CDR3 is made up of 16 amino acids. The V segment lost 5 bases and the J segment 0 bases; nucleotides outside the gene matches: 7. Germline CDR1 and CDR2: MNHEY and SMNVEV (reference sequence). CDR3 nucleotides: TGTGCCAGCAGTCCCTTGACAGGGCTTAGCAATCAGCCCCAGCATTTT. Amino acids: CASSPLTGLSNQPQHF.

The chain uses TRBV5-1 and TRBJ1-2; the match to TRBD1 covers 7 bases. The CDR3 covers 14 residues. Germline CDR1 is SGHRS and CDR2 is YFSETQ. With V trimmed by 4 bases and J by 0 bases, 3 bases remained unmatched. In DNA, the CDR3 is TGCGCCAGCAGCGCCGGGACAGCTAACTATGGCTACACCTTC. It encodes CASSAGTANYGYTF.